This T cell receptor (beta chain) comes out of a study of human versus mouse CDR3 diversity and MHC coevolution. TCRdb's copy holds only in-frame clones and misses some; the assay was immunoSEQ multiplex PCR. The sample carries about 60,000 clones, roughly 93% recorded once. The V gene end was trimmed by 6 bases and the J gene end by 4 bases; junction bases not matched to a gene: 12. This CDR3 spans 16 amino acids. CDR1 and CDR2 (germline): SGDLS, YYNGEE. This receptor was obtained from a person in their sixties in good health. The chain uses TRBV9 and TRBJ2-2; TRBD2 agrees at 7 bases. Material for sequencing was naive CD4+ T cells from blood. Described subset: CD45RO-negative CD62L-positive naive CD4 T cells. As DNA, the CDR3 is TGTGCCAGCACCGACGCGGCGGGAGATGGCACCGGGGAGCTGTTTTTT. Protein sequence: CASTDAAGDGTGELFF.